This TCR beta chain comes out of a study of blood T cell repertoires in COVID-19. Overall study: The analysed material was cDNA or gDNA that came from T cells, B-cell-depleted T cells, or PBMCs.

Per the authors' pipeline: How many nucleated cells were present was estimated from reference gene primer amplification. Assay: immunoSEQ multiplex PCR; the TCRdb copy retains only in-frame clones and omits some. V and J calls and clone size are those listed in that table; D and trimming were worked out from the DNA. The sample yields approximately 280,000 clones, approximately 85% seen once. This CDR3 is 11 amino acids long. Germline V gene sequence: CDR1 GTSNPN, CDR2 SVGIG (reference sequence). The V and J ends lost 7 bases and 5 bases respectively, with 11 bases between them. Specimen: peripheral blood. This sequence joins TRBV30 and TRBJ1-1; D not certain. The sequence derives from a woman in her 70s with acute or convalescent COVID-19. In nucleotides, the CDR3 is TGTGCCTACCGTTTTGAGACTGAAGCTTTCTTT. Translation: CAYRFETEAFF.